This TCR beta chain is drawn from a study of T cell repertoires in aging, cancer and after chemotherapy. Across the study: Six age groups, ranging from 30 or younger to 70 or older, included the donors. Clear clonal overlap appeared across healthy donor samples taken over several months to years.

J was trimmed by 2 bases and V by 4 bases; bases with no gene match: 8. The CDR3 is 16 residues long. CDR1 and CDR2 from the germline V gene are SGHNT and YYREEE (reference sequence). Study-wide results and caveats: These repertoire data do not allow conclusions about immunological memory after chemotherapy. Age-matched healthy donors had significantly more diverse, less clonal blood TCR repertoires than untreated cancer patients.

There are a few counts of this clonotype. Its antigen is currently unknown. A mixed TRB-A/B primer pool amplified rearranged TRB by multiplex touch-down PCR. Using its own MiXCR run on the multiplex PCR reads, TCRdb lists one record per CDR3 protein. Found here are roughly 8,600 distinct CDR3 sequences, about 32% of them singletons; the top ten hold about 10%. TCR beta rearrangements were amplified from peripheral blood genomic DNA. This receptor was identified in a human donor in good health. The genes are TRBV5-4 and TRBJ2-1, with TRBD2 identical over 8 bases. The sample comprised blood. CDR3 region: CASSPVAGLAYNEQFF. The DNA for the CDR3 is TGTGCCAGCAGCCCTGTAGCGGGGTTGGCCTACAATGAGCAGTTCTTC.